The 5 T cell receptor beta chains below were found in one sample sequenced in a study of OX40 agonist ivuxolimab in advanced cancers. TCRdb's copy holds only in-frame clones and misses some; the assay was immunoSEQ multiplex PCR. This table holds about 50,000 clones, roughly nine tenths found once. The sequenced sample was CD4+ or CD8+ T cells sorted from blood, obtained in a trial of the OX40 agonist ivuxolimab. The receptors were sampled from an adult with an advanced solid tumor such as melanoma, head and neck, liver or kidney cancer.

The V call is TRBV28, the J call TRBJ2-7; possibly TRBD1 for D (6 bases). Germline-derived CDR1 and CDR2 are MDHEN and SYDVKM. This CDR3 is 13 amino acids long. The germline V and J ends were trimmed by 6 bases and 5 bases, with 14 bases remaining between them. CDR3 sequence (DNA): TGTGCCAGCAGCCGGTTTCGGACAGACGAGCAGTACGTC. This sequence encodes CASSRFRTDEQYV.

CDR3 sequence: CASSLRGLAGVYNEQFF. CDR3 sequence (DNA): TGTGCCAGCAGTCTCCGGGGACTAGCGGGAGTCTACAATGAGCAGTTCTTC. V and J are TRBV28 and TRBJ2-1; TRBD2 matches 14 bases. Germline lookup yields CDR1 MDHEN and CDR2 SYDVKM. This CDR3 comprises 17 residues. The trim removed 5 bases at V and 3 bases at J, leaving 6 bases unmatched.

The J gene is TRBJ2-1, the V gene TRBV11-2, with D perhaps TRBD2 (5 bases). V gave up 4 bases and J gave up 9 bases, with 13 bases separating them. The CDR3 spans 13 residues. The V gene's germline CDR1 is SGHAT and CDR2 FQNNGV. CDR3: CASSSPLAGEQFF. Here the CDR3 DNA reads TGTGCCAGCAGCTCCCCCCTAGCCGGTGAGCAGTTCTTC.

Here the CDR3 reads CASSPPAEGDTQYF. The CDR3 DNA follows: TGTGCCAGCTCACCGCCGGCGGAGGGGGATACGCAGTATTTT. This chain links TRBV18 with TRBJ2-3, with D possibly TRBD2 on 6 matching bases. In germline, CDR1 is KGHSH, CDR2 LQKENI. This CDR3 has 14 amino acids. Trimming stripped 3 bases from V and 6 bases from J, with 13 bases between.

V gene TRBV2 combines with J gene TRBJ1-5, with D possibly matching TRBD1 (6 bases). Between the trimmed V and J ends, which lost 1 base and 0 bases, there was a span of 7 bases. CDR3 length: 15 residues. Germline CDR1 SNHLY, CDR2 FYNNEI. DNA of the CDR3: TGTGCCAGCAGTGAAGGGACAGATAGCAATCAGCCCCAGCATTTT. Residues: CASSEGTDSNQPQHF.